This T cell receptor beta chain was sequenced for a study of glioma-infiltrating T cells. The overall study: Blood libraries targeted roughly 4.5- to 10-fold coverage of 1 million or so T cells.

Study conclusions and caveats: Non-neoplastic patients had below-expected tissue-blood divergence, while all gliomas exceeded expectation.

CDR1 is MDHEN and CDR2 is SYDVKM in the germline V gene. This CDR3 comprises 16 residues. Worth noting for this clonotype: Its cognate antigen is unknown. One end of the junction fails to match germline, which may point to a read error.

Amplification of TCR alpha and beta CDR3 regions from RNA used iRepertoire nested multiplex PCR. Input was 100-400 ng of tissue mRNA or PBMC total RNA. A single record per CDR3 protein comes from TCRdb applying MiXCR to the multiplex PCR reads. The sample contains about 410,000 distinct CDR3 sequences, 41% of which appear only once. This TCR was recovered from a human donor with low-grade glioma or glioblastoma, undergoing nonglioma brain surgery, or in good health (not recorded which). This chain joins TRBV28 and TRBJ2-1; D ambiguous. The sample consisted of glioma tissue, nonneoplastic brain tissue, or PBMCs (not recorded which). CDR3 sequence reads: CASSPLGQSSYNEKFF. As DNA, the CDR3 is TGTGCCAGCAGTCCACTCGGGCAGAGCTCCTACAATGAGAAGTTCTTC.